This T cell receptor beta chain was sequenced in a study of CD8 T cells in ankylosing spondylitis (dated by TCRdb to between 2016 and 2019). For context, the study as a whole: T cell receptor beta repertoires were profiled in healthy donors and ankylosing spondylitis patients so that disease-linked TCR variants could be found. The whole study cohort included over a hundred healthy donors and about two dozen ankylosing spondylitis patients. Peripheral blood samples were taken, and synovial fluid was additionally collected from ankylosing spondylitis patients. Findings and caveats that apply to the study as a whole: In peripheral blood, the disease-linked clones were found at relatively low frequencies and had a CD8+ phenotype. A TCR beta motif made up of several highly homologous amino acid variants appeared to be characteristic of blood from ankylosing spondylitis patients. According to the report, matched synovial fluid samples from ankylosing spondylitis patients were significantly enriched for the disease-linked clones. Some TCR beta motif variants had previously been reported in synovial fluid and blood of reactive arthritis patients, which suggested common disease-initiation mechanisms.

The cysteine opens and the phenylalanine closes a CDR3 of 11 amino acids. Kept here is only the CDR3 DNA, which spans 33 bases and is read in frame from base 1. V and J lose 4 bases and 9 bases, and a span of 13 bases separates them. CDR1 and CDR2, looked up from the germline V gene, are SQVTM and ANQGSEA. TCRdb records Illumina HiSeq 2500 as the sequencer. Quantitative 5'-RACE with molecular barcodes was the method used to prepare the TCR beta libraries. In the source study's methods: A new computational method, built on a probabilistic model of VDJ rearrangement, was used to identify disease-linked TCR variants. TCRdb reprocessed the public reads (quality trimming at Q25 with fastp, clone calling with MiXCR) and kept in-frame beta chains. Duplicate CDR3 protein sequences are folded into a single record with the most common DNA and genes. TCRdb assigned the V and J calls; the authors' analysis was not used. The sample table records 250,000 or so distinct CDR3 sequences; more than 20% of these occur just once. The ten largest clones capture roughly 0.67% of the sample.

This clonotype has ten or more counts. Its antigen is unknown. Base quality data are lacking; no much larger clone is found one base away. This chain is built from TRBV29-1 and TRBJ2-7; possibly the D gene is TRBD1, per 5 matching bases. This clonotype was sampled from a male donor with ankylosing spondylitis or in good health (not recorded which). The sequenced sample consisted of blood, either unsorted or a sorted T cell fraction (not recorded which). The nucleotides read TGCAGCGTTGTCGCAGGGAAAGTGCAGTACTTC. Its translation reads: CSVVAGKVQYF.